This TCR beta chain was obtained from a study of low-dose radiotherapy and immunotherapy resistance in tumors. Across the whole study: Those assigned to Cohort 2 were treated with 1 Gy per fraction every two weeks (13 Gy in total over 26 weeks).

This clonotype was counted at least ten times. Its ends do not fully match the called genes, so a read error is possible. As to time point: after trial treatment. Specified treatment: LDRT plus nivolumab, ipilimumab, low-dose cyclophosphamide and aspirin (RACIN trial). Germline lookup yields CDR1 SSHAT and CDR2 FNYEAQ (reference sequence). This CDR3 spans 14 amino acids. First-strand cDNA used TRAV- and TRBV-specific primers, covering alpha and beta chains. It was with a constant-region primer and a V-primer adapter that TCRs were amplified over roughly 19 PCR cycles. After the mRNA was isolated, it was amplified using in vitro transcription. TCRdb analysed the reads with MiXCR anew, one entry per CDR3 protein. Of tens of thousands of distinct CDR3 sequences listed, about 20% were seen once; the top ten hold roughly 13%.

The V and J genes are TRBV7-7 and TRBJ2-5, with 8 nucleotides matching TRBD1. This TCR derives from a female donor with ovarian cancer. Sequenced here: PBMCs, sampled after low-dose radiotherapy plus immunotherapy. The CDR3 is CASSLRGRQETQYF. The CDR3 DNA sequence: TGTGCTAGCAGCCTCAGGGGGCGCCAAGAGACCCAGTACTTC.